This is a list of T cell receptor beta chains from one sample in a study of T cell repertoires in cytomegalovirus infection. MiXCR, applied by TCRdb to the reads, yields one record per CDR3 protein. The repertoire includes 80,000 or so distinct CDR3 sequences, more than 20% of them detected once, and approximately 53% sits in the top ten. These receptors' targets are unknown. Sequences were derived from CD8+ T cells from cultured PBMCs, sampled from culture after CMV antigen stimulation. Receptor source: a human donor in good health (CMV status not recorded). Some clones in this sample may be carry-over from other donors' samples. CDR3s leave out the opening cysteine and the closing phenylalanine or tryptophan. The D gene is left open where the match is weak.

d_call	v_call	cdr3_length	cdr3_aa
TRBD2	TRBV5-1	13	ASSSTSGGASEQF
NA	TRBV20-1	13	SAQSPNRVGYGYT
TRBD1	TRBV4-3	13	ASSQGGQGAYEQF
TRBD1	TRBV3-1	14	ASSPGTGGFYNEQF
TRBD1	TRBV20-1	12	SGQDTGAAYEQY
NA	TRBV5-6	12	ASSIGTGNYGYT
NA	TRBV13	11	ASSPYLNTEAF
NA	TRBV20-1	13	SASSGELRGNTIY
NA	TRBV7-3	10	ASSSPGEPLH
TRBD1	TRBV12-3/TRBV12-4	12	ASAGQDPTLKQF
TRBD2	TRBV6-2/TRBV6-3	14	ASSSWTSGGNGEQY
NA	TRBV4-3	10	ASSQEDEKLF
NA	TRBV6-6	10	ASSYSAGEAF
NA	TRBV19	12	ASSGQTGVTEAF
NA	TRBV5-6	13	ASSLTGLGGETQY
TRBD1	TRBV6-6	11	ATATGSSYEQY
NA	TRBV7-2	14	ASSFDPDDSNQPQH
TRBD1	TRBV27	13	ASSSGTGANTEAF
NA	TRBV25-1	14	ASSDPGMSSYNEQF
NA	TRBV6-5	11	ASSFQGNYGYT
NA	TRBV7-9	11	ASSHGPTDTQY
NA	TRBV27	15	ASVGAYDPSSYNEQF
TRBD1	TRBV12-3/TRBV12-4	12	ASSYTGGNQPQH
NA	TRBV7-9	12	ASSYPGYKETQY
NA	TRBV7-2	14	ASSPRGGAGNQPQH
TRBD1	TRBV6-6	13	ASRDTGGLGNEQY
TRBD2	TRBV5-4	15	ASSLGGGGILDNEQF
NA	TRBV6-1	13	ASSELGSGPRVYY
NA	TRBV28	14	ASSTTGPGSYNEQF
TRBD1	TRBV5-6	13	ASSGGTGGYYGYT
NA	TRBV7-3	13	ASSLTGGPTDTQY
NA	TRBV6-2/TRBV6-3	15	ASSFNQKGQPIPPLH
NA	TRBV4-1	12	ASSQSKGGTEAF
TRBD2	TRBV20-1	14	SARIRLAGGPSEQF
TRBD1	TRBV5-6	11	ASSDTGAPEAF
NA	TRBV7-7	11	ASSKQQGYEQY
NA	TRBV2	13	ARSPPMGGTDTQY
TRBD1	TRBV9	16	ASSRRDRGEFSGNTIY
NA	TRBV6-6	14	ASRAEVGGMNTEAF
NA	TRBV19	15	ASSIGEQGVLSGELF
NA	TRBV6-6	13	ASSWDTGGVDEQF
NA	TRBV12-3/TRBV12-4	10	ASSLSRYEQY
NA	TRBV27	11	ASRRGGTDTQY
TRBD1	TRBV11-3	13	ASPKAGTDNQPQH
NA	TRBV4-3	11	ASSQIQAQTQY
NA	TRBV19	19	ASSISVSTTPPAMYESPLH
NA	TRBV7-6	12	ASSPAQSTGELF
TRBD1	TRBV20-1	14	SARILGQGAEETQY
NA	TRBV9	13	ASAPPRGWAGELF
NA	TRBV12-3/TRBV12-4	12	ASSFKGFTDTQY
NA	TRBV7-9	13	ASSLAGSSNQPQH
TRBD2	TRBV11-2	13	ASSGSGRAVYEQY
NA	TRBV6-6	12	ASSYVSRTDTQY